These 27 T cell receptor beta chains were all obtained from the same sample, sequenced in a study of CD8 T cells in Susac syndrome. RNA in amounts of roughly 0.5 to 1 ug was reverse transcribed with random hexamers. One entry per CDR3 protein, called by TCRdb with MiXCR from the immunoSEQ multiplex PCR reads. In the table there are 100,000 to 150,000 distinct CDR3 sequences, roughly 95% of which are singletons. The material sequenced was CD4+ T cells from PBMCs. Source of these receptors: a human donor in good health.

The chain recombines TRBV7-2 with TRBJ1-5, with no clear D. Per germline, CDR1 SGHTA and CDR2 FQGNSA. The CDR3 spans 13 residues. The V gene lost 1 base and the J gene lost 5 bases, with 6 bases spanning the gap. The CDR3 nucleotides are TGTGCCAGCAGCTTAGTGAGTGATCAGCCCCAGCATTTT. The encoded protein is CASSLVSDQPQHF.

The chain is built from TRBV27 and TRBJ2-1; possible D gene TRBD2, 5 bases. The CDR3 runs to 13 residues. In germline, CDR1 is MNHEY, CDR2 SMNVEV (reference sequence). The V and J ends lost 3 bases and 6 bases respectively, with 9 bases between them. Written as DNA, the CDR3 is TGTGCCAGCAGTTTCCTCGCGGGCAATGAGCAGTTCTTC. It encodes CASSFLAGNEQFF.

The chain joins TRBV3-1 to TRBJ2-2; D may correspond to TRBD1 or TRBD2 (5 bases each). Germline V gene lookup returns CDR1 LGHDT and CDR2 YNNKEL (reference sequence). Trimming took off 4 bases at V and 7 bases at J, with 10 bases between the two ends. The CDR3 totals 13 residues. CDR3 sequence: CASSRRDGGELFF. In nucleotides, the CDR3 is TGTGCCAGCAGCCGACGGGACGGCGGGGAGCTGTTTTTT.

This chain connects TRBV18 to TRBJ2-2; 10 bases are shared with TRBD2. This CDR3 is 19 amino acids long. The ends lost 1 base at V and 1 base at J; junction bases unmatched: 9. CDR1 KGHSH and CDR2 LQKENI come from the germline V gene. The CDR3 DNA reads TGTGCCAGCTCACCACTCCCTAGCGGGAGCCAGCAGAACACCGGGGAGCTGTTTTTT. This codes for CASSPLPSGSQQNTGELFF. Drawing the rest from reference TRBV18 and TRBJ2-2, the complete variable domain is NAGVMQNPRHLVRRRGQEARLRCSPMKGHSHVYWYRQLPEEGLKFMVYLQKENIIDESGMPKERFSAEFPKEGPSILRIQQVVRGDSAAYFCASSPLPSGSQQNTGELFFGEGSRLTVL.

This chain links TRBV30 with TRBJ2-7; TRBD1 aligns across 9 bases. The germline CDR1 and CDR2 sequences are GTSNPN and SVGIG (reference sequence). The CDR3 is 15 amino acids. After removal of 0 bases from V and 6 bases from J, the junction contained 9 bases not matched to a gene. CDR3 region: CAWSVRGQGFSEQYF. The CDR3 DNA reads as TGTGCCTGGAGTGTACGTGGACAGGGGTTCTCCGAGCAGTACTTC. Full variable domain (outside the CDR3, taken from reference TRBV30 and TRBJ2-7): SQTIHQWPATLVQPVGSPLSLECTVEGTSNPNLYWYRQAAGRGLQLLFYSVGIGQISSEVPQNLSASRPQDRQFILSSKKLLLSDSGFYLCAWSVRGQGFSEQYFGPGTRLTVT.

The chain uses TRBV19 and TRBJ2-3, with a weak D call TRBD1 (5 bases). The CDR3 loop spans 14 amino acids. From germline, CDR1 is LNHDA and CDR2 SQIVND (reference sequence). Trimming removed 8 bases from V and 2 bases from J, with 14 bases in between. CDR3 DNA sequence: TGTGCCAGTGCCCAGGGCTTGATCACAGATACGCAGTATTTT. This gives the protein CASAQGLITDTQYF.

This rearrangement joins TRBV4-1 to TRBJ1-5; D uncertain. The CDR3 is 14 amino acids. V was trimmed by 0 bases and J by 2 bases, leaving 5 bases between them. The V gene's germline CDR1 is MGHRA and CDR2 YSYEKL. CDR3 residues: CASSQERGNQPQHF. The CDR3 DNA sequence: TGCGCCAGCAGCCAAGAAAGGGGCAATCAGCCCCAGCATTTT.

The count of this clonotype is one. The chain employs TRBV28 and TRBJ2-7; TRBD2 matches at 7 bases. V shed 3 bases and J 4 bases; nucleotides not matched to a gene: 12. Germline V CDR1 and CDR2: MDHEN, SYDVKM. The CDR3 spans 16 residues. CDR3 sequence: CASSLVGAGRLYEQYF. DNA for the CDR3: TGTGCCAGCAGTTTGGTGGGTGCCGGGAGGTTGTACGAGCAGTACTTC.

The V call is TRBV29-1, the J call TRBJ2-2; 8 bases match TRBD2. This CDR3 contains 14 residues. Trimming at V came to 7 bases and at J to 6 bases, leaving 10 bases not matched to a gene. Germline V gives CDR1 SQVTM, CDR2 ANQGSEA. Here the CDR3 reads CSAFSGKGAGELFF. The CDR3 region has the DNA TGCAGCGCCTTTAGCGGGAAAGGGGCCGGGGAGCTGTTTTTT.

The chain carries TRBV7-9 and TRBJ1-2, with 8 nucleotides matching TRBD1. The V segment lost 5 bases and the J segment 6 bases; nucleotides outside the gene matches: 8. Germline-derived CDR1 and CDR2 are SEHNR and FQNEAQ (reference sequence). The CDR3 has 14 residues. The CDR3 DNA is TGTGCCAGCAGCCGTCCGGCACAGGGGGATGGCTACACCTTC. Translated, it gives CASSRPAQGDGYTF. Full variable domain (outside the CDR3, taken from reference TRBV7-9 and TRBJ1-2): DTGVSQNPRHKITKRGQNVTFRCDPISEHNRLYWYRQTLGQGPEFLTYFQNEAQLEKSRLLSDRFSAERPKGSFSTLEIQRTEQGDSAMYLCASSRPAQGDGYTFGSGTRLTVV.

The chain links TRBV5-1 to TRBJ2-3; D is perhaps TRBD1 (6 bases). CDR1 SGHRS and CDR2 YFSETQ come from the germline V gene. Trimming took 4 bases from V and 6 from J, leaving 18 bases between them. This CDR3 has 15 residues. In DNA form, the CDR3 reads TGCGCCAGCAGCCTGTCCGGGACACGAGGGGATACGCAGTATTTT. It encodes CASSLSGTRGDTQYF. Full variable domain (rest looked up from reference TRBV5-1 and TRBJ2-3): KAGVTQTPRYLIKTRGQQVTLSCSPISGHRSVSWYQQTPGQGLQFLFEYFSETQRNKGNFPGRFSGRQFSNSRSEMNVSTLELGDSALYLCASSLSGTRGDTQYFGPGTRLTVL.

The CDR3 sequence: CASSEYNHEQFF. The CDR3 nucleotides are TGTGCCAGCAGTGAATATAACCATGAGCAGTTCTTC. This chain joins TRBV25-1 and TRBJ2-1; D ambiguous. The CDR3 runs 12 residues. Trimming removed 0 bases from V and 8 bases from J, with 5 bases in between. Germline values: CDR1 MGHDK, CDR2 SYGVNS. Full variable domain (rest looked up from reference TRBV25-1 and TRBJ2-1): EADIYQTPRYLVIGTGKKITLECSQTMGHDKMYWYQQDPGMELHLIHYSYGVNSTEKGDLSSESTVSRIRTEHFPLTLESARPSHTSQYLCASSEYNHEQFFGPGTRLTVL.

This clonotype was detected once. The chain combines TRBV12-3 or TRBV12-4 with TRBJ2-3; TRBD1 matches at 7 bases. After removal of 3 bases from V and 2 bases from J, the junction contained 5 bases not matched to a gene. This CDR3 is built from 15 residues. The chain's CDR3 is CASSFRTGYTDTQYF. The CDR3 DNA sequence: TGTGCCAGCAGTTTTAGGACAGGCTACACAGATACGCAGTATTTT.

This chain joins TRBV5-4 and TRBJ1-2, with D possibly being TRBD1 (5 bases). V gave up 4 bases and J gave up 5 bases, with 9 bases separating them. The CDR3 totals 12 residues. From germline, CDR1 is SGHNT and CDR2 YYREEE (reference sequence). CDR3 in amino acids: CASSATEYGYTF. CDR3 in DNA: TGTGCCAGCAGCGCGACAGAATATGGCTACACCTTC.

This CDR3 is CASSLYDEQFF. CDR3 DNA: TGCGCCAGCAGCTTGTATGATGAGCAGTTCTTC. The gene calls are TRBV5-1 and TRBJ2-1; no firm D call. CDR1 and CDR2 (germline): SGHRS, YFSETQ. This CDR3 has 11 residues. Trimming pared 1 base from V and 8 bases from J, leaving 4 bases between.

This chain connects TRBV5-1 to TRBJ2-7; 9 nucleotides agree with TRBD1. The CDR3 totals 14 residues. CDR1 is SGHRS, CDR2 YFSETQ, per germline. V was clipped by 5 bases and J by 1 base; unmatched bases: 4. The CDR3 is CASRGTGNSYEQYF. CDR3 sequence (DNA): TGCGCCAGCAGAGGGACAGGGAATTCCTACGAGCAGTACTTC.

V usage is TRBV29-1 and J usage is TRBJ2-5; tentatively, D is TRBD1 or TRBD2 (5 bases each). V was clipped by 3 bases and J by 4 bases, with 12 bases between them. This CDR3 comprises 13 residues. The V gene's germline CDR1 is SQVTM and CDR2 ANQGSEA. The CDR3 sequence is CSVERGVGETQYF. Written as DNA, the CDR3 is TGCAGCGTTGAGAGGGGAGTTGGAGAGACCCAGTACTTC. Based on the CDR3 plus reference TRBV29-1 and TRBJ2-5, the full variable domain is SAVISQKPSRDICQRGTSLTIQCQVDSQVTMMFWYRQQPGQSLTLIATANQGSEATYESGFVIDKFPISRPNLTFSTLTVSNMSPEDSSIYLCSVERGVGETQYFGPGTRLLVL.

This clonotype turned up a few times. The chain couples TRBV20-1 to TRBJ2-7; 10 bases agree with TRBD2. The V and J ends lost 0 bases and 6 bases, in that order; junction bases with no gene match: 8. Germline loops: CDR1 DFQATT, CDR2 SNEGSKA (reference sequence). This CDR3 has 15 amino acids. The CDR3 here is CSARDIAGGTSEQYF. CDR3 sequence (DNA): TGCAGTGCTAGAGACATAGCGGGAGGTACTTCCGAGCAGTACTTC.

The chain recombines TRBV6-6 with TRBJ1-1; no firm D call. V lost 2 bases and J lost 1, with 8 bases in between. The CDR3 is 14 amino acids. Germline CDR1 and CDR2: MNHNY and SVGAGI (reference sequence). CDR3 sequence: CASSYLDTNTEAFF. The CDR3 DNA is TGTGCCAGCAGTTACCTGGATACGAACACTGAAGCTTTCTTT.

The CDR3 coding sequence is TGTGCCAGCAGCTTACCAGCGGGAGTGAATGAGCAGTACTTC. This translates into CASSLPAGVNEQYF. The chain is built from TRBV7-9 and TRBJ2-7, with 8 bases identical to TRBD2. The germline V gene has CDR1 SEHNR and CDR2 FQNEAQ (reference sequence). CDR3 length equals 14 residues. Trimming removed 2 bases from V and 7 bases from J; junction bases left unmatched: 7.

The V and J genes are TRBV19 and TRBJ1-1, with no clear D. Germline CDR1 reads LNHDA; CDR2 reads SQIVND (reference sequence). V was pared by 7 bases and J by 0 bases, with 12 bases between. The CDR3 length is 14 residues. The CDR3 sequence is CASTTGRMNTEAFF. CDR3 coding DNA: TGTGCCAGTACCACCGGGAGGATGAACACTGAAGCTTTCTTT. The variable domain in full, with the rest retrieved from reference TRBV19 and TRBJ1-1, is DGGITQSPKYLFRKEGQNVTLSCEQNLNHDAMYWYRQDPGQGLRLIYYSQIVNDFQKGDIAEGYSVSREKKESFPLTVTSAQKNPTAFYLCASTTGRMNTEAFFGQGTRLTVV.

The chain uses TRBV25-1 and TRBJ2-3; D may be TRBD1 (5 bases). V lost 4 bases to trimming and J lost 4 bases, with 18 bases between them. CDR3 length: 16 amino acids. CDR1 is MGHDK and CDR2 is SYGVNS in the germline V gene. The CDR3 coding sequence is TGTGCCAGCAGTGCTGGGGCCACAATACTGGCAGATACGCAGTATTTT. It encodes CASSAGATILADTQYF.

This clonotype was picked up one time. The V and J genes are TRBV6-6 and TRBJ2-4, with 7 bases matching TRBD2. This CDR3 is built from 15 residues. J lost 3 bases, V lost 2 bases, and 4 bases had no gene match. Germline CDR1 reads MNHNY; CDR2 reads SVGAGI (reference sequence). The CDR3 sequence: CASSYDGGGKNIQYF. The DNA for the CDR3 is TGTGCCAGCAGTTACGATGGGGGGGGCAAAAACATTCAGTACTTC.

The gene calls are TRBV19 and TRBJ2-7; 8 nucleotides line up with TRBD2. V lost 4 bases, J lost 6 bases, and 2 bases stayed unmatched. Per the germline V gene, CDR1 is LNHDA and CDR2 is SQIVND (reference sequence). The CDR3 has 12 residues. The CDR3 sequence: CASSTAGGEQYF. CDR3 nucleotide sequence: TGTGCCAGTAGTACCGCGGGAGGCGAGCAGTACTTC.

This clonotype was found once. V usage is TRBV24-1 and J usage is TRBJ1-5; unclear D gene. The CDR3 runs to 16 residues. CDR1 and CDR2 from the germline V gene are KGHDR and SFDVKD. V was cut by 3 bases and J by 0 bases, with 11 bases left in between. CDR3: CATSDATHNSNQPQHF. The CDR3 DNA follows: TGTGCCACCAGTGATGCGACACATAATAGCAATCAGCCCCAGCATTTT.

The chain has TRBV3-1 and TRBJ2-5; D gene unclear. Trimming took 0 bases from V and 0 from J, leaving 11 bases between them. CDR1 and CDR2 (germline): LGHDT, YNNKEL (reference sequence). The CDR3 covers 16 residues. CDR3 in DNA: TGTGCCAGCAGCCAAGATTTAGGCGGCCACCAAGAGACCCAGTACTTC. Amino acid sequence: CASSQDLGGHQETQYF.

The rearrangement links TRBV5-4 to TRBJ2-7, with 9 bases matching TRBD2. V lost 5 bases and J lost 7; bases outside the gene matches: 7. Germline V gene lookup returns CDR1 SGHNT and CDR2 YYREEE (reference sequence). The CDR3 consists of 13 residues. CDR3 DNA sequence: TGTGCCAGCAGTTTCCCCCTAGCGGGGGAGCAGTACTTC. Translation gives CASSFPLAGEQYF.